This is a list of T cell receptor beta chains from one sample in a study of blood T cell repertoires in COVID-19. Data came from immunoSEQ multiplex PCR; TCRdb stores just in-frame clones and leaves some out. The repertoire consists of some 250,000 clones, with around 90% occurring once and the leading ten covering 0.95% to 1%. Sequencing was done on a sample of peripheral blood. Source of these receptors: a woman between 35 and 50 years old who had recovered from COVID-19. CDR3s include the opening cysteine and the closing phenylalanine or tryptophan.

V	J	CDR3
TRBV19	TRBJ1-1	CASSIPQTGPMNTEAFF
TRBV29-1	TRBJ2-3	CSAATSGSLGTQYF
TRBV2	TRBJ2-5	CASSEGGHQETQYF
TRBV6-2/TRBV6-3	TRBJ1-4	CASSSGQRGGNEKLFF
TRBV11-3	TRBJ2-3	CASSLDRDTQYF
TRBV19	TRBJ2-7	CASSARDRATYEQYF
TRBV25-1	TRBJ1-2	CASRKQGGANYGYTF
TRBV10-2	TRBJ2-2	CASSESGGQTNTGELFF
TRBV7-9	TRBJ1-4	CASSLPGGSSLTNEKLFF
TRBV7-2	TRBJ2-1	CASSQPRTDRGNEQFF
TRBV12-5	TRBJ1-1	CASGFALYRADTEAFF
TRBV12-3/TRBV12-4	TRBJ1-2	CASTLGGGYGYTF
TRBV5-1	TRBJ2-3	CASSWGQGADTQYF
TRBV6-5	TRBJ2-7	CASSHEGTGLYEQYF
TRBV10-3	TRBJ1-1	CAIGQPNTEAFF